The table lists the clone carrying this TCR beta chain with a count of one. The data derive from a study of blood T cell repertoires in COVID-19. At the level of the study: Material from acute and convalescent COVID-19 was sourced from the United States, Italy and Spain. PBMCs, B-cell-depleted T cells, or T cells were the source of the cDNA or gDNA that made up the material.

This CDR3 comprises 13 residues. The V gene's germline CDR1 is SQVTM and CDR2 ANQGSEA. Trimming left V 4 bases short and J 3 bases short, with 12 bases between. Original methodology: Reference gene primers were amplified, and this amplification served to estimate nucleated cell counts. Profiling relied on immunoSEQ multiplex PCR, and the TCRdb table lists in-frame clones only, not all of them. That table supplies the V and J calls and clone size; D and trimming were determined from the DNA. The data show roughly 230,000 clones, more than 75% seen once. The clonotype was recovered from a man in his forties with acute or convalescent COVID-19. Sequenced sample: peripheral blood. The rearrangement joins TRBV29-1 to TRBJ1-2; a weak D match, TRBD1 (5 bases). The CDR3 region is CSVVGGKDYGYTF. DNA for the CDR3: TGCAGCGTTGTTGGGGGGAAGGACTATGGCTACACCTTC.